What follows are 5 T cell receptor beta chains derived from one specimen sequenced in a study of beta chain features in type 1 diabetes. The study reverse transcribed the entire isolated RNA, so it sequenced expressed TCRB transcripts. Profiled with immunoSEQ multiplex PCR; TCRdb holds only in-frame clones, not every one. This repertoire shows nearly 350,000 clones, 8% found once; its top ten account for under 0.5%. Source material: central memory CD4+ T cells from blood. The receptors originated from a young woman in good health.

This clone was recorded a few times. The gene calls are TRBV7-9 and TRBJ1-2; the D gene is possibly TRBD1 (5 bases). Germline CDR1 and CDR2: SEHNR and FQNEAQ (reference sequence). Trimming shortened V by 3 bases and J by 0 bases, and 14 bases separated the two germline ends. The CDR3 runs to 16 residues. The CDR3 reads CASSFLRVSTNYGYTF. CDR3 in DNA: TGTGCCAGCAGCTTTCTCAGGGTTTCTACTAACTATGGCTACACCTTC.

The table lists this clone with a few counts. The J gene is TRBJ2-1, the V gene TRBV5-4, with no clear D. This CDR3 contains 13 residues. Germline V CDR1 and CDR2: SGHNT, YYREEE (reference sequence). Trimming cost V 3 bases and J 10 bases, with 14 bases left between them. DNA of the CDR3: TGTGCCAGCAGCTCCCTGACACCTCTAGAGCAGTTCTTC. Amino acids: CASSSLTPLEQFF.

This clone was detected only a few times. Other DNA sequences from this sample encode an identical CDR3 as well. The V call is TRBV7-9, the J call TRBJ2-3; 13 nucleotides align to TRBD2. Trimming removed 3 bases from V and 0 bases from J; junction bases left unmatched: 0. Germline assignment: CDR1 SEHNR and CDR2 FQNEAQ (reference sequence). CDR3 length: 16 residues. The CDR3 DNA sequence: TGTGCCAGCAGCTTGGGACTAGCGGGAAGCACAGATACGCAGTATTTT. Translation gives CASSLGLAGSTDTQYF. The whole variable domain, filled in from reference TRBV7-9 and TRBJ2-3, reads DTGVSQNPRHKITKRGQNVTFRCDPISEHNRLYWYRQTLGQGPEFLTYFQNEAQLEKSRLLSDRFSAERPKGSFSTLEIQRTEQGDSAMYLCASSLGLAGSTDTQYFGPGTRLTVL.

This clone was recorded many times. For the CDR3, the DNA is TGTGCCAGCAGTGGGGGACACAACTATGGCTACACCTTC. It translates to CASSGGHNYGYTF. The V gene is TRBV6-5, the J gene TRBJ1-2; weak D call: TRBD1 (6 bases). V was clipped by 5 bases and J by 2 bases, with 9 bases between them. The CDR3 extends over 13 amino acids. Per germline, CDR1 MNHEY and CDR2 SVGAGI.

This clone was detected a few times. V and J are TRBV7-2 and TRBJ2-1, with 7 positions matching TRBD2. Germline values: CDR1 SGHTA, CDR2 FQGNSA. The V and J ends lost 2 bases and 4 bases, in that order; junction bases with no gene match: 5. The CDR3 sequence is 15 residues long. The CDR3 spells CASSLRDYRYNEQFF. CDR3 sequence (DNA): TGTGCCAGCAGCTTAAGGGACTACCGATACAATGAGCAGTTCTTC.